This passage covers 27 T cell receptor beta chains from one sample sequenced in a study of control samples from healthy donors and cancer patients. Method: immunoSEQ multiplex PCR; TCRdb's copy keeps in-frame clones and lacks some. The top ten clones hold more than 8.5% of a sample with 35,000 to 50,000 clones, around 87% of them seen once. Sequences were obtained from PBMCs. The receptors originated from a woman aged 60-70 years with lung cancer.

The chain recombines TRBV20-1 with TRBJ1-3; no reliable D call. V lost 4 bases and J lost 3, with 4 bases in between. Germline CDR1 DFQATT, CDR2 SNEGSKA (reference sequence). The CDR3 is 11 residues long. In DNA, the CDR3 is TGCAGTGCTAAAATTGGAAACACCATATATTTT. The encoded protein is CSAKIGNTIYF.

This clone was counted a single time. This chain uses TRBV6-5 with TRBJ2-7; unclear D gene. Trimming took off 5 bases at V and 3 bases at J, with 8 bases between the two ends. Per germline, CDR1 MNHEY and CDR2 SVGAGI. This CDR3 has 12 residues. CDR3 coding DNA: TGTGCCAGCAGTACGCACCGCTACGAGCAGTACTTC. Its translation: CASSTHRYEQYF.

V gene TRBV5-6 combines with J gene TRBJ2-7, with TRBD2 identical over 9 bases. The CDR3 length is 15 residues. V lost 4 bases and J lost 4; bases outside the gene matches: 9. Germline V lookup: CDR1 SGHDT, CDR2 YYEEEE. CDR3 DNA sequence: TGTGCCAGCAGCCGACCGGGACTAGCCTCATACGAGCAGTACTTC. Amino acids: CASSRPGLASYEQYF.

The chain carries TRBV7-6 and TRBJ1-2, with 10 bases matching TRBD1. V shed 4 bases and J 4 bases; nucleotides not matched to a gene: 3. The CDR3 is 14 residues long. Germline loops: CDR1 SGHVS, CDR2 FNYEAQ. The CDR3 loop is CASSSGTGVYGYTF. CDR3 sequence (DNA): TGTGCCAGCAGCTCCGGGACAGGGGTCTATGGCTACACCTTC.

The genes are TRBV11-2 and TRBJ2-6; D is undetermined. The germline CDR1 and CDR2 sequences are SGHAT and FQNNGV. The CDR3 has 18 amino acids. Trimming left V 4 bases short and J 0 bases short, with 16 bases between. The CDR3 here is CASSSPYGSRSGANVLTF. For the CDR3, the DNA is TGTGCCAGCAGCTCACCTTATGGGTCCCGCTCTGGGGCCAACGTCCTGACTTTC.

The chain uses TRBV11-2 and TRBJ1-1; D uncertain. The CDR3 is 13 amino acids. CDR1 is SGHAT, CDR2 FQNNGV, per germline. V lost 0 bases and J 6 bases, leaving 8 bases between the germline ends. The CDR3 reads CASSLEGYPEAFF. The CDR3 bases are TGTGCCAGCAGCTTAGAGGGGTACCCTGAAGCTTTCTTT. Combining the CDR3 with reference TRBV11-2 and TRBJ1-1 gives the whole variable domain EAGVAQSPRYKIIEKRQSVAFWCNPISGHATLYWYQQILGQGPKLLIQFQNNGVVDDSQLPKDRFSAERLKGVDSTLKIQPAKLEDSAVYLCASSLEGYPEAFFGQGTRLTVV.

The chain is built from TRBV11-2 and TRBJ2-5; D is uncertain. Trimming removed 2 bases at V and 3 bases at J, with 1 base between. The CDR3 is 11 residues long. In germline, CDR1 is SGHAT, CDR2 FQNNGV. The CDR3 coding sequence is TGTGCCAGCAGCTTAAAAGAGACCCAGTACTTC. Translating gives CASSLKETQYF.

This CDR3 is CASSQSGYEQYF. As DNA, the CDR3 is TGTGCCAGCAGCCAATCGGGCTACGAGCAGTACTTC. The rearrangement uses TRBV14 and TRBJ2-7; unclear D gene. V was cut by 2 bases and J by 3 bases, with 5 bases left in between. From germline, CDR1 is SGHDN and CDR2 FVKESK. The CDR3 length is 12 residues. Full variable domain (missing parts from reference TRBV14 and TRBJ2-7): EAGVTQFPSHSVIEKGQTVTLRCDPISGHDNLYWYRRVMGKEIKFLLHFVKESKQDESGMPNNRFLAERTGGTYSTLKVQPAELEDSGVYFCASSQSGYEQYFGPGTRLTVT.

The V call is TRBV3-1 (or the pseudogene TRBV3-2), the J call TRBJ2-7; D not resolved. CDR3 size: 13 residues. V was clipped by 0 bases and J by 2 bases, with 5 bases between them. Germline CDR1 and CDR2: LGHDT and YNNKEL (reference sequence). The CDR3 loop is CASSQDETYEQYF. The CDR3 bases are TGTGCCAGCAGCCAAGATGAAACCTACGAGCAGTACTTC.

The V and J genes are TRBV7-2 and TRBJ2-5; the D gene is possibly TRBD2 (5 bases). The germline V gene has CDR1 SGHTA and CDR2 FQGNSA. This CDR3 contains 12 residues. Trimming shortened V by 5 bases and J by 4 bases, and 8 bases separated the two germline ends. The CDR3 sequence: CASSEGRETQYF. CDR3 coding DNA: TGTGCCAGCAGCGAGGGTAGAGAGACCCAGTACTTC.

This chain links TRBV4-2 with TRBJ2-1, with 11 bases matching TRBD2. The CDR3 contains 16 residues. Germline assignment: CDR1 LGHNA and CDR2 YNFKEQ. V was pared by 4 bases and J by 7 bases, with 9 bases of the junction left unmatched. This chain's CDR3 is CASSPEGSSGRNEQFF. The CDR3 DNA follows: TGTGCCAGCAGCCCCGAGGGGTCTAGCGGGAGGAATGAGCAGTTCTTC.

The chain employs TRBV4-2 and TRBJ1-6; D remains unclear. Trimming took off 0 bases at V and 7 bases at J, with 10 bases between the two ends. CDR1 LGHNA and CDR2 YNFKEQ come from the germline V gene. The CDR3 runs 15 residues. The CDR3 sequence: CASSQEQTENSPLHF. In DNA form, the CDR3 reads TGTGCCAGCAGCCAAGAGCAAACGGAGAATTCACCCCTCCACTTT.

This clone has more than one count but fewer than ten. V and J are TRBV11-3 and TRBJ2-5; 7 bases agree with TRBD2. The J segment lost 5 bases and the V segment lost 5 bases, leaving 14 bases of the junction unmatched. The CDR3 spans 16 residues. Per the germline V gene, CDR1 is SGHNT and CDR2 is YENEEA. Here the CDR3 reads CASSPGTTLMGETQYF. The CDR3 DNA sequence: TGTGCCAGCAGCCCGGGGACTACCTTAATGGGGGAGACCCAGTACTTC.

V and J are TRBV5-1 and TRBJ1-2; D is perhaps TRBD1 (5 bases). Trimming pared 1 base from V and 7 bases from J, leaving 8 bases between. CDR3 length: 12 residues. Germline V gives CDR1 SGHRS, CDR2 YFSETQ. CDR3 sequence (DNA): TGCGCCAGCAGCTTGTTAGGGACTGGCTACACCTTC. This gives the protein CASSLLGTGYTF.

This chain joins TRBV6-5 and TRBJ2-1; the match to TRBD2 covers 8 bases. Germline trimming cut 7 bases from V and 7 bases from J; bases unmatched to any gene: 6. CDR3 length: 13 amino acids. Germline V CDR1 and CDR2: MNHEY, SVGAGI. CDR3 bases: TGTGCCAGCACCGGGAGGGCCCGAAATGAGCAGTTCTTC. It translates to CASTGRARNEQFF.

The chain links TRBV3-1 (or the pseudogene TRBV3-2) to TRBJ2-2, with no clear D. From germline, CDR1 is LGHDT and CDR2 YNNKEL (reference sequence). The CDR3 spans 14 residues. V shed 6 bases and J shed 3 bases, with 11 bases lying between them. The CDR3 coding sequence is TGTGCCAGCAGGATTTCCGTGGACACCGGGGAGCTGTTTTTT. Its protein is CASRISVDTGELFF.

By share, this clone ranks as medium-sized. This CDR3 is CASSQDGTGNSPLHF. DNA for the CDR3: TGTGCCAGCAGCCAAGACGGGACAGGGAATTCACCCCTCCACTTT. The chain links TRBV14 to TRBJ1-6; TRBD1 matches 9 bases. Germline lookup yields CDR1 SGHDN and CDR2 FVKESK. The CDR3 loop spans 15 amino acids. With 0 bases clipped from V and 7 bases from J, the junction kept 1 base outside the gene matches. The whole variable domain, remainder taken from reference TRBV14 and TRBJ1-6, is EAGVTQFPSHSVIEKGQTVTLRCDPISGHDNLYWYRRVMGKEIKFLLHFVKESKQDESGMPNNRFLAERTGGTYSTLKVQPAELEDSGVYFCASSQDGTGNSPLHFGNGTRLTVT.

J is TRBJ1-2 and V is TRBV14; D is possibly TRBD1 (5 bases). The V and J ends lost 0 bases and 8 bases respectively, with 10 bases between them. Germline V gene data show CDR1 as SGHDN and CDR2 as FVKESK. CDR3 length: 13 residues. CDR3 residues: CASSQEGQKGYTF. In DNA, the CDR3 is TGTGCCAGCAGCCAAGAGGGGCAGAAAGGCTACACCTTC.

This chain joins TRBV13 and TRBJ2-2; maybe TRBD2 (6 bases). Trimming removed 5 bases from V and 0 bases from J, with 16 bases in between. This CDR3 region has 17 residues. Germline V gene lookup returns CDR1 PRHDT and CDR2 FYEKMQ (reference sequence). DNA for the CDR3: TGTGCCAGCAGCGACGGTAATAGCGGAGCGAACACCGGGGAGCTGTTTTTT. The encoded protein is CASSDGNSGANTGELFF.

CDR3 DNA sequence: TGTGCCAGCAGTCCCCCCCTAGTCTCTGTCTACGAGCAGTACTTC. As protein: CASSPPLVSVYEQYF. The J gene is TRBJ2-7, the V gene TRBV6-6; D gene uncertain. CDR3 length equals 15 residues. The V gene's germline CDR1 is MNHNY and CDR2 SVGAGI (reference sequence). The V gene lost 5 bases and the J gene lost 3 bases, with 17 bases spanning the gap.

The V and J genes are TRBV19 and TRBJ2-7, with 8 nucleotides matching TRBD2. The CDR3 has 15 residues. The ends lost 5 bases at V and 0 bases at J; junction bases unmatched: 6. CDR1 and CDR2 (germline): LNHDA, SQIVND (reference sequence). CDR3 coding DNA: TGTGCCAGTAGTTTAACTAGCGGAGCCTCCTACGAGCAGTACTTC. Translating it yields CASSLTSGASYEQYF.

The chain is built from TRBV5-1 and TRBJ2-5, with D possibly matching TRBD2 (5 bases). The V and J ends lost 4 bases and 5 bases respectively, with 6 bases between them. Germline values: CDR1 SGHRS, CDR2 YFSETQ. This CDR3 comprises 11 residues. Here the CDR3 reads CASSPGETQYF. Written as DNA, the CDR3 is TGCGCCAGCAGCCCGGGGGAGACCCAGTACTTC.

The V gene is TRBV15, the J gene TRBJ2-7; TRBD2 agrees at 10 bases. With 5 bases clipped from V and 0 bases from J, the junction kept 7 bases outside the gene matches. CDR1 is LNHNV, CDR2 YYDKDF, per germline (reference sequence). CDR3 length: 16 amino acids. CDR3 amino acids: CATSGGLAPSSYEQYF. The CDR3 region has the DNA TGTGCCACCAGCGGGGGACTAGCGCCGAGCTCCTACGAGCAGTACTTC.

CDR3 region: CATSEDSYGYTF. Written as DNA, the CDR3 is TGTGCCACCAGTGAGGACAGCTATGGCTACACCTTC. V gene TRBV24-1 combines with J gene TRBJ1-2; D perhaps matches TRBD1 (6 bases). The CDR3 is made up of 12 amino acids. Trimming cost V 4 bases and J 4 bases, with 6 bases left between them. Germline loops: CDR1 KGHDR, CDR2 SFDVKD.

V and J are TRBV2 and TRBJ2-5, with 8 bases matching TRBD1. The germline V gene has CDR1 SNHLY and CDR2 FYNNEI. The length of the CDR3 is 15 residues. Losses at the gene ends were 0 bases for V and 2 bases for J; bases not matched to a gene: 2. Written as DNA, the CDR3 is TGTGCCAGCAGTGAAGCCCGACAGGGGCAAGAGACCCAGTACTTC. It codes for CASSEARQGQETQYF.

In DNA, the CDR3 is TGTGCCAGCAGACCTAGCGGGAGGGAAAACATTCAGTACTTC. It codes for CASRPSGRENIQYF. The chain joins TRBV5-6 to TRBJ2-4; 12 bases are shared with TRBD2. The CDR3 totals 14 residues. Trimming removed 5 bases from V and 5 bases from J; junction bases left unmatched: 2. Germline V lookup: CDR1 SGHDT, CDR2 YYEEEE.

A remark on this clone: Since the CDR3 does not end with the conserved phenylalanine or tryptophan, this likely comes from a read error. V usage is TRBV5-1 and J usage is TRBJ2-7, with unresolved D. Germline V lookup: CDR1 SGHRS, CDR2 YFSETQ. The CDR3 has 16 amino acids. V dropped 3 bases and J dropped 3 bases, with 19 bases sitting between them. CDR3 loop: CASSSAETDYHYEQYL. Written as DNA, the CDR3 is TGCGCCAGCAGCTCGGCAGAGACGGATTACCACTACGAGCAGTACCTC.